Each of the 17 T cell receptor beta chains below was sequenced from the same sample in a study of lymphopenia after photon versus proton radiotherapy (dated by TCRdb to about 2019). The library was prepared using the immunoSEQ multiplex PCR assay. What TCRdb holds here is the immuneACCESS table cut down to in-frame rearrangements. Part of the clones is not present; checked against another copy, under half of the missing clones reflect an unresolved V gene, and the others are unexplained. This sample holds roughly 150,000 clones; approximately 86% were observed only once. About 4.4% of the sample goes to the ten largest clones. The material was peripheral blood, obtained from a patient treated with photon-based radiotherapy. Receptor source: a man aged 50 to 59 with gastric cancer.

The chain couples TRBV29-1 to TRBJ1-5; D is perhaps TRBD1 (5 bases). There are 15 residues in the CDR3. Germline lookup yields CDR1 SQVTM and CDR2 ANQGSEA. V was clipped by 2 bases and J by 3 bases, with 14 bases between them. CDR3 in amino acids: CSVELEGPANQPQHF. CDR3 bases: TGCAGCGTTGAACTTGAGGGGCCTGCCAATCAGCCCCAGCATTTT.

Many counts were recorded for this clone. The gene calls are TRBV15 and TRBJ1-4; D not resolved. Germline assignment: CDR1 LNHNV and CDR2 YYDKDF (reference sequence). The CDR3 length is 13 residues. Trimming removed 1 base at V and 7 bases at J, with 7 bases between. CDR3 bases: TGTGCCACCAGCAGAGCCCGGGGTGAAAAACTGTTTTTT. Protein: CATSRARGEKLFF. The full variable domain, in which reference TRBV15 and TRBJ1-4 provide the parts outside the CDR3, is DAMVIQNPRYQVTQFGKPVTLSCSQTLNHNVMYWYQQKSSQAPKLLFHYYDKDFNNEADTPDNFQSRRPNTSFCFLDIRSPGLGDTAMYLCATSRARGEKLFFGSGTQLSVL.

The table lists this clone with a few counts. In nucleotides, the CDR3 is TGTGCCAGCAGATCTCGACCGGGACAGGGGGCTGAAGCTTTCTTT. Translating it yields CASRSRPGQGAEAFF. V gene TRBV7-2 combines with J gene TRBJ1-1; 11 nucleotides match TRBD1. CDR3 length: 15 amino acids. The J segment lost 6 bases and the V segment lost 6 bases, leaving 9 bases of the junction unmatched. Germline V lookup: CDR1 SGHTA, CDR2 FQGNSA.

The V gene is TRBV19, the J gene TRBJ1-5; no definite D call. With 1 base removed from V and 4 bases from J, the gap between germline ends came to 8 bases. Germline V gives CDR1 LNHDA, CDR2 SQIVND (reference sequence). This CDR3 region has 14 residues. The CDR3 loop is CASSIVSGNQPQHF. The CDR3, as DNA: TGTGCCAGTAGTATAGTTTCTGGTAATCAGCCCCAGCATTTT.

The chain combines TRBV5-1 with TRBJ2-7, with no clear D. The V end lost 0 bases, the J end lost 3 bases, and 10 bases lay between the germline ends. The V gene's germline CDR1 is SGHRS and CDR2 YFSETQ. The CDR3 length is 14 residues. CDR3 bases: TGCGCCAGCAGCTTGGACAGTTCCGGCTACGAGCAGTACTTC. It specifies CASSLDSSGYEQYF.

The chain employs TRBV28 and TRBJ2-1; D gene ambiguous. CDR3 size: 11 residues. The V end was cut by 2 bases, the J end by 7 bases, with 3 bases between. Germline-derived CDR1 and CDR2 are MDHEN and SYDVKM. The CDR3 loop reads CASSLVNEQFF. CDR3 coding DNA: TGTGCCAGCAGTTTAGTAAATGAGCAGTTCTTC.

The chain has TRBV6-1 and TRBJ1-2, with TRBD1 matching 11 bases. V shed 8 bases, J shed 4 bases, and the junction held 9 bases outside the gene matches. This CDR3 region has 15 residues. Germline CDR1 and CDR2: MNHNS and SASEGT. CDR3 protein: CASVYAGTGGYGYTF. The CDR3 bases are TGTGCCAGCGTATATGCCGGGACAGGGGGCTATGGCTACACCTTC.

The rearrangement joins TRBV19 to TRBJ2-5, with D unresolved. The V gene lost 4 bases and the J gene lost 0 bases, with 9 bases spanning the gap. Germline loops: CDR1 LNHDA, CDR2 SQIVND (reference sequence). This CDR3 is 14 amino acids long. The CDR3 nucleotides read TGTGCCAGTAGTAAGGTCCGGGACCAAGAGACCCAGTACTTC. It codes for CASSKVRDQETQYF.

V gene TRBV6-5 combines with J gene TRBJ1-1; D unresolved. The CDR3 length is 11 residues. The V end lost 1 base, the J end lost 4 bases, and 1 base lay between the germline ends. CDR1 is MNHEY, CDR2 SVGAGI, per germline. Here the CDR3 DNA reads TGTGCCAGCAGTTACTTCACTGAAGCTTTCTTT. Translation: CASSYFTEAFF.

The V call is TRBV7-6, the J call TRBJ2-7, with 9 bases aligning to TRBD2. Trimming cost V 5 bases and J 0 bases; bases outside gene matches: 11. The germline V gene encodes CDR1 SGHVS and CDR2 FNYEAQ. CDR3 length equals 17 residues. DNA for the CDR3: TGTGCCAGCAGCCTGAGGCTAGCGGGACAAATCTCCTACGAGCAGTACTTC. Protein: CASSLRLAGQISYEQYF.

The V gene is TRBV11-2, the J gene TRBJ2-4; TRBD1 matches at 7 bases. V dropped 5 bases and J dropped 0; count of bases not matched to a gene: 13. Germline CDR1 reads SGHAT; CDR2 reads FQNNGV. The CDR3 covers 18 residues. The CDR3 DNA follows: TGTGCCAGCAGCCGACCCCAAGGGACAGTCGAAGCCAAAAACATTCAGTACTTC. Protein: CASSRPQGTVEAKNIQYF.

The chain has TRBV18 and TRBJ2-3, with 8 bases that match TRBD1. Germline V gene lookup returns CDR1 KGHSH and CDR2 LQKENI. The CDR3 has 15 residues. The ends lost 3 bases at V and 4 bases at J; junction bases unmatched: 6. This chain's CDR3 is CASSPGTGGADTQYF. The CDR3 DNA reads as TGTGCCAGCTCACCCGGGACAGGAGGCGCAGATACGCAGTATTTT. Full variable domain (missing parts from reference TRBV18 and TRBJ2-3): NAGVMQNPRHLVRRRGQEARLRCSPMKGHSHVYWYRQLPEEGLKFMVYLQKENIIDESGMPKERFSAEFPKEGPSILRIQQVVRGDSAAYFCASSPGTGGADTQYFGPGTRLTVL.

The CDR3 DNA sequence: TGTGCCAGCAGTGACGCACAGGGTTTGGGTGAAAAACTGTTTTTT. Translating gives CASSDAQGLGEKLFF. The V call is TRBV25-1, the J call TRBJ1-4; D perhaps matches TRBD1 (6 bases). Per the germline V gene, CDR1 is MGHDK and CDR2 is SYGVNS. V was pared by 3 bases and J by 7 bases, with 15 bases between. The CDR3 contains 15 residues.

In DNA, the CDR3 is TGTGCCAGCAGTTTTTCGGGAGTGGGCACAGATACGCAGTATTTT. Translating gives CASSFSGVGTDTQYF. V is TRBV27 and J is TRBJ2-3; maybe TRBD2 (6 bases). CDR1 is MNHEY, CDR2 SMNVEV, per germline (reference sequence). Deletions cut 3 bases from V and 1 base from J, with 11 bases between. The length of the CDR3 is 15 residues.

The CDR3 region is CASSNRVGTEAFF. CDR3 in DNA: TGTGCCAGCTCAAACAGGGTTGGCACTGAAGCTTTCTTT. This rearrangement joins TRBV18 to TRBJ1-1; the D gene is possibly TRBD1 (6 bases). Germline assignment: CDR1 KGHSH and CDR2 LQKENI. This CDR3 is 13 amino acids long. V was clipped by 5 bases and J by 4 bases, with 11 bases between them.

CDR3 sequence: CSVQRDEINTEAFF. CDR3 DNA sequence: TGCAGCGTGCAAAGGGACGAAATTAACACTGAAGCTTTCTTT. V and J are TRBV29-1 and TRBJ1-1; D might be TRBD1 (5 bases). Germline V gene lookup returns CDR1 SQVTM and CDR2 ANQGSEA. Deletions cut 6 bases from V and 2 bases from J, with 16 bases between. This CDR3 contains 14 residues. The full variable domain, rest sourced from reference TRBV29-1 and TRBJ1-1, is SAVISQKPSRDICQRGTSLTIQCQVDSQVTMMFWYRQQPGQSLTLIATANQGSEATYESGFVIDKFPISRPNLTFSTLTVSNMSPEDSSIYLCSVQRDEINTEAFFGQGTRLTVV.

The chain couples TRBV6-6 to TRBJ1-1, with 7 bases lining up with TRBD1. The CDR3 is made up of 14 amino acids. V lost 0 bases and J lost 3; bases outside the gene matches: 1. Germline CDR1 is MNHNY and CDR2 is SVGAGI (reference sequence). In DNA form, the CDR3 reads TGTGCCAGCAGTTACTCCCAGGGGGACACTGAAGCTTTCTTT. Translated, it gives CASSYSQGDTEAFF.